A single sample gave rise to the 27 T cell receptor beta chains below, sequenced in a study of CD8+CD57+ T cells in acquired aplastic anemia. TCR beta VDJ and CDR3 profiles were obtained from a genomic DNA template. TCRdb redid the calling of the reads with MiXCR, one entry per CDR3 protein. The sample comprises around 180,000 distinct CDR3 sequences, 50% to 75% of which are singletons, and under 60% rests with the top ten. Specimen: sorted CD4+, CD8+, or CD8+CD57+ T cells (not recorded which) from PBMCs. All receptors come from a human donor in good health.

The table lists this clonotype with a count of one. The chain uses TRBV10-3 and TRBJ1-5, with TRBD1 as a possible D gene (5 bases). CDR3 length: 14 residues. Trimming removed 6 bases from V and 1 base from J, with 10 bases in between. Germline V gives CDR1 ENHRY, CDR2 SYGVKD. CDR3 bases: TGTGCCATCAGCCTCGGGGGAAGCAATCAGCCCCAGCATTTT. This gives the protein CAISLGGSNQPQHF.

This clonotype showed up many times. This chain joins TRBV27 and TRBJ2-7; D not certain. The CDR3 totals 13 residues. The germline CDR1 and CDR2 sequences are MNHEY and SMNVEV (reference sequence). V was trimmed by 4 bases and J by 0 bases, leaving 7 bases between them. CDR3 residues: CASSWADSYEQYF. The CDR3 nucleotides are TGTGCCAGCAGTTGGGCAGACTCCTACGAGCAGTACTTC.

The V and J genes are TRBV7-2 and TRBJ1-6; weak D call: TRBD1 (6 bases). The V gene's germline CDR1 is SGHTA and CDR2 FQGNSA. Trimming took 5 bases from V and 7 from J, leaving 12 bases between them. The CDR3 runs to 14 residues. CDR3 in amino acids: CASSILDSNSPLHF. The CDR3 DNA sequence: TGTGCCAGCAGCATACTGGACAGCAATTCACCCCTCCACTTT. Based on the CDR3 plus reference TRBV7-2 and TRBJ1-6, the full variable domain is GAGVSQSPSNKVTEKGKDVELRCDPISGHTALYWYRQSLGQGLEFLIYFQGNSAPDKSGLPSDRFSAERTGGSVSTLTIQRTQQEDSAVYLCASSILDSNSPLHFGNGTRLTVT.

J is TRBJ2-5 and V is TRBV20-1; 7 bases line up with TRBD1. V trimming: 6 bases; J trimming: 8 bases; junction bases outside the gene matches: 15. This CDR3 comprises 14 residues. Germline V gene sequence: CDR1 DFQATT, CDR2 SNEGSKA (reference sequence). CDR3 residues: CSAGIYRQGITQYF. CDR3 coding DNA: TGCAGTGCCGGGATATATCGACAGGGTATAACCCAGTACTTC.

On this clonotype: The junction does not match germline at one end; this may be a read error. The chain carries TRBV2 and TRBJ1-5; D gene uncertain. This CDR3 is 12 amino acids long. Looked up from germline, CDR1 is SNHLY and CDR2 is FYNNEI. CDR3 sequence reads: CASRSDNQPQHF. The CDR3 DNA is TGTGCTAGCAGGTCAGACAATCAGCCCCAGCATTTT.

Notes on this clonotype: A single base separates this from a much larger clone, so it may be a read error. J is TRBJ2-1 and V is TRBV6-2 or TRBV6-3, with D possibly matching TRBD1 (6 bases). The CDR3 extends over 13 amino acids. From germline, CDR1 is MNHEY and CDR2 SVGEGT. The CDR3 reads CASSPGHDNERFF. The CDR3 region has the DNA TGTGCCAGCAGCCCGGGACACGACAATGAGCGGTTCTTC.

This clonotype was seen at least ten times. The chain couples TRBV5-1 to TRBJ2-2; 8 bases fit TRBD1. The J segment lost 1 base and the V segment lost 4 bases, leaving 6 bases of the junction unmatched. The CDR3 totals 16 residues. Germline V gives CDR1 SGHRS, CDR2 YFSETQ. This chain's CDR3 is CASSPSGTGNTGELFF. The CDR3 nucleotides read TGCGCCAGCAGCCCTTCCGGGACAGGGAACACCGGGGAGCTGTTTTTT.

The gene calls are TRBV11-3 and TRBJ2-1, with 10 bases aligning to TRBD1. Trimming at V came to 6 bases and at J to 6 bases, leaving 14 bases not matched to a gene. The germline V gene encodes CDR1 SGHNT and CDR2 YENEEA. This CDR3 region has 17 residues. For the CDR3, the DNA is TGTGCCAGCAGTCCGGGACAGGGGAGGCCTACGGCCAATGAGCAGTTCTTC. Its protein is CASSPGQGRPTANEQFF. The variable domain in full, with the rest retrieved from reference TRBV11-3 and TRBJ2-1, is EAGVVQSPRYKIIEKKQPVAFWCNPISGHNTLYWYLQNLGQGPELLIRYENEEAVDDSQLPKDRFSAERLKGVDSTLKIQPAELGDSAVYLCASSPGQGRPTANEQFFGPGTRLTVL.

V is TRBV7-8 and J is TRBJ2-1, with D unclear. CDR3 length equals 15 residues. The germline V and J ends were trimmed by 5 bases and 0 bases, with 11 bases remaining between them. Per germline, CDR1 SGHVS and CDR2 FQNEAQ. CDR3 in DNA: TGTGCCAGCAGCCCCGGATCTCTCTCCTACAATGAGCAGTTCTTC. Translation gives CASSPGSLSYNEQFF.

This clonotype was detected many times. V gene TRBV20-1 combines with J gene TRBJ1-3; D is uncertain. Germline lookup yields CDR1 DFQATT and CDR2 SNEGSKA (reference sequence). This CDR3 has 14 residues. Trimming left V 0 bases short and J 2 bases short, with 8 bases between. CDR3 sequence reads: CSARDPRAGNTIYF. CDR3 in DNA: TGCAGTGCTAGAGATCCGAGGGCTGGAAACACCATATATTTT.

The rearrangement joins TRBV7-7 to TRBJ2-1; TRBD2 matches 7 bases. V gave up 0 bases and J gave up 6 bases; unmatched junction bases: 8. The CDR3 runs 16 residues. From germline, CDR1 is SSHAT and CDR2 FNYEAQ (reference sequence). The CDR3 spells CASSLAEWGGPNEQFF. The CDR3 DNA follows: TGTGCCAGCAGCTTAGCTGAGTGGGGGGGACCCAATGAGCAGTTCTTC.

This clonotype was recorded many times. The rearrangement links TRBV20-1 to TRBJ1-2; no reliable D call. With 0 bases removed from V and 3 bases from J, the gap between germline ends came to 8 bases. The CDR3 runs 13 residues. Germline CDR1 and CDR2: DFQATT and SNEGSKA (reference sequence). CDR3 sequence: CSARDRKDYGYTF. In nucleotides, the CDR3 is TGCAGTGCTAGAGATCGTAAGGACTATGGCTACACCTTC.

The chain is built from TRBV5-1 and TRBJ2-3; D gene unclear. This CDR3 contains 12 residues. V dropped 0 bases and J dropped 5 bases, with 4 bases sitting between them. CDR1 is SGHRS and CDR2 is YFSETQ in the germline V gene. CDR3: CASSLDGDTQYF. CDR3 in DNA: TGCGCCAGCAGCTTGGATGGAGATACGCAGTATTTT. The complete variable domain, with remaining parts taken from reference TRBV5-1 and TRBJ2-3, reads KAGVTQTPRYLIKTRGQQVTLSCSPISGHRSVSWYQQTPGQGLQFLFEYFSETQRNKGNFPGRFSGRQFSNSRSEMNVSTLELGDSALYLCASSLDGDTQYFGPGTRLTVL.

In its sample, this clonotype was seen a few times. The CDR3 region is CASSLDRGISYEQYF. In DNA, the CDR3 is TGTGCCAGCAGCTTGGACAGGGGGATTTCCTACGAGCAGTACTTC. This sequence joins TRBV5-6 and TRBJ2-7; 8 nucleotides match TRBD1. The CDR3 runs 15 residues. The junction had 3 bases not matched to a gene; V was cut back by 0 bases and J by 1 base. From germline, CDR1 is SGHDT and CDR2 YYEEEE.

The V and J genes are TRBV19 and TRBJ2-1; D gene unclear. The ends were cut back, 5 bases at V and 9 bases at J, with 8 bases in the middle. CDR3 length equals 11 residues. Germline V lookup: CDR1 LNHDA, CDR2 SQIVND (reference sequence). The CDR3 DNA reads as TGTGCCAGTAGTGCCCTGGTTGAGCAGTTCTTC. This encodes CASSALVEQFF.

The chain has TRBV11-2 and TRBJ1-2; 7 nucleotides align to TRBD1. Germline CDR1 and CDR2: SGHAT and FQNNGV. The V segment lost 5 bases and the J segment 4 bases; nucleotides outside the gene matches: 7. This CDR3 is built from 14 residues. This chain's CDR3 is CASSLGQARYGYTF. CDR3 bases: TGTGCCAGCAGCCTCGGACAGGCGCGCTATGGCTACACCTTC.

CDR3 sequence reads: CSARKSGAYNEQFF. The CDR3 nucleotides are TGCAGTGCTAGAAAGAGCGGAGCATACAATGAGCAGTTCTTC. V gene TRBV20-1 combines with J gene TRBJ2-1; perhaps TRBD2 as D (5 bases). V was shortened by 2 bases and J by 4 bases, with 12 bases between the two germline ends. Germline lookup yields CDR1 DFQATT and CDR2 SNEGSKA (reference sequence). The CDR3 covers 14 residues.

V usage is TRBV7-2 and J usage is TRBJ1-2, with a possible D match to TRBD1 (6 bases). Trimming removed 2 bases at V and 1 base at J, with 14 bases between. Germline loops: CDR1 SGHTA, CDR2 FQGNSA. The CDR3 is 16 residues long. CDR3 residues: CASSLISAGDNYGYTF. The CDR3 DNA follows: TGTGCCAGCAGCTTAATATCGGCAGGGGATAACTATGGCTACACCTTC.

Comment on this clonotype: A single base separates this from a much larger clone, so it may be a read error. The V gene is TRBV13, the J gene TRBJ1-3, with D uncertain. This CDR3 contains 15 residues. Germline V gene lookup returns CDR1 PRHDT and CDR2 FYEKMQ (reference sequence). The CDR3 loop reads CASSLGPGSGNTIHF. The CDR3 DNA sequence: TGTGCCAGCAGCTTAGGGCCGGGCTCTGGAAACACCATACATTTT.

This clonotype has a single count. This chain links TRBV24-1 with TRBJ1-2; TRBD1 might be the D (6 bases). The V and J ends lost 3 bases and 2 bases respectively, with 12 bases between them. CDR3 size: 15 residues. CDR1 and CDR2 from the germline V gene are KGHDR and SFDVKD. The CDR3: CATSDTRTGNYGYTF. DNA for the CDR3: TGTGCCACCAGTGATACTCGAACAGGGAACTATGGCTACACCTTC.

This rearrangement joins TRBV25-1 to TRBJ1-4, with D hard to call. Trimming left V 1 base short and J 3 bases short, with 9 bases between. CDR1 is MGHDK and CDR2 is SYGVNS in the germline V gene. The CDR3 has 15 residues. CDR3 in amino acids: CASSEFRGANEKLFF. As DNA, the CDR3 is TGTGCCAGCAGTGAATTTCGGGGAGCTAATGAAAAACTGTTTTTT.

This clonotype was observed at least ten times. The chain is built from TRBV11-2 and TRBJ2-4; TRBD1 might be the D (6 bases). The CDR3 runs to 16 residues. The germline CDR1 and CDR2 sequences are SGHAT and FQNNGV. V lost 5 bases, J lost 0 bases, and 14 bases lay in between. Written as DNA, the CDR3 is TGTGCCAGCAGCCCCTGGACAGACCTAGCCAAAAACATTCAGTACTTC. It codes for CASSPWTDLAKNIQYF.

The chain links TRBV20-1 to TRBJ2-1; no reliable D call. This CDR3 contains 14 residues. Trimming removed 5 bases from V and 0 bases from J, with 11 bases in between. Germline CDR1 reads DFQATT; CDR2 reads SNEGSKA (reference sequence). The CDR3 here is CSAGIPGSYNEQFF. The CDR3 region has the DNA TGCAGTGCTGGTATTCCTGGCTCCTACAATGAGCAGTTCTTC.

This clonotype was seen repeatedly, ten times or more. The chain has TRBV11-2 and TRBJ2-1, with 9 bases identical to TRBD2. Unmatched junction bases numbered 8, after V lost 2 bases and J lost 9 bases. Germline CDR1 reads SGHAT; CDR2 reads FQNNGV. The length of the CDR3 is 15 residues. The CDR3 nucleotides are TGTGCCAGCAGCTTAAGGCGGGGGGGATTGGTTGAGCAGTTCTTC. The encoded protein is CASSLRRGGLVEQFF.

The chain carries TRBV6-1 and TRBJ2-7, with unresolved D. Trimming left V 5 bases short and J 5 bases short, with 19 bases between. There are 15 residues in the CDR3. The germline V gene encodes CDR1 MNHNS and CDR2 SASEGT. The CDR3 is CASSCSNGDPHEQYF. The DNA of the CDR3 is TGTGCCAGCAGTTGCTCGAATGGGGATCCCCACGAGCAGTACTTC.

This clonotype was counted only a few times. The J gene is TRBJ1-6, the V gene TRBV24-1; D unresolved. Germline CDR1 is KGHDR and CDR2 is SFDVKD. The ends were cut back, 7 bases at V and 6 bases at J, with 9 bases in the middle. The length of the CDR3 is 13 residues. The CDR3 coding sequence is TGTGCCACCAGCGCCGACGCTAATTCACCCCTCCACTTT. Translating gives CATSADANSPLHF.

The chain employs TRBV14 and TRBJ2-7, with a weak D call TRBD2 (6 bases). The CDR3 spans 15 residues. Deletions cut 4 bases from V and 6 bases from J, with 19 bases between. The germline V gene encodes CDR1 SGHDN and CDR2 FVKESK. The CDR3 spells CASSPLGLATCEQYF. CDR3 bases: TGTGCCAGCAGCCCGCTTGGTCTAGCGACCTGCGAGCAGTACTTC.